A selection of T cell receptor beta chains follows, all from one sample in a study of T-cell reconstitution after alpha-beta-depleted transplantation in children. TCRdb used MiXCR to reprocess the PCR reads, holding one entry per CDR3 protein. The sample lists about 900,000 distinct CDR3 sequences, roughly 29% occurring once. The input for sequencing was PBMCs, mostly from graft donor cells, taken 360 days after TCRalphabeta/CD19-depleted stem cell transplant. The origin of the receptors is a boy in the first two years of life who had a stem cell transplant for SCID, so the T cells may come from the graft donor. Both conserved end residues are part of each CDR3. A D gene is named only where the DNA matches it firmly. Clone size, where shown, is once, few, many, or a class for clones that have expanded.

V: TRBV29-1; D: .; J: TRBJ1-1; size: few; CDR3: CSVEAREANTEAFF; DNA: TGCAGCGTTGAAGCCCGTGAGGCGAACACTGAAGCTTTCTTT
V: TRBV4-3; D: .; J: TRBJ2-2; size: .; CDR3: CASSQVPNSFGNTGELFF; DNA: TGCGCCAGCAGCCAAGTCCCCAACTCTTTCGGGAACACCGGGGAGCTGTTTTTT
V: TRBV20-1; D: .; J: TRBJ2-5; size: few; CDR3: CSARAGPWETQYF; DNA: TGCAGTGCTAGAGCAGGGCCTTGGGAGACCCAGTACTTC
V: TRBV12-3/TRBV12-4; D: .; J: TRBJ2-2; size: once; CDR3: CASSYPDPAGELFF; DNA: TGTGCCAGCAGTTACCCAGACCCCGCCGGGGAGCTGTTTTTT
V: TRBV3-1; D: TRBD2; J: TRBJ2-1; size: .; CDR3: CASSPGGSGTNEQFF; DNA: TGTGCCAGCAGCCCCGGCGGTAGCGGGACCAATGAGCAGTTCTTC
V: TRBV28; D: .; J: TRBJ2-7; size: few; CDR3: CASSQLTVSLGYYEQYF; DNA: TGTGCCAGCAGCCAACTCACAGTATCTCTCGGATACTACGAGCAGTACTTC
V: TRBV7-9; D: TRBD1; J: TRBJ2-7; size: .; CDR3: CASSSATGPYEQYF; DNA: TGTGCCAGCAGCTCGGCGACAGGGCCCTACGAGCAGTACTTC
V: TRBV29-1; D: .; J: TRBJ2-7; size: few; CDR3: CSVRGYEQYF; DNA: TGCAGCGTTCGTGGTTACGAGCAGTACTTC
V: TRBV29-1; D: .; J: TRBJ1-1; size: .; CDR3: CSVHRNTEAFF; DNA: TGCAGCGTCCACAGGAACACTGAAGCTTTCTTT
V: TRBV2; D: .; J: TRBJ2-3; size: .; CDR3: CASSEASPSTDTQYF; DNA: TGTGCCAGCAGTGAAGCTAGCCCCAGCACAGATACGCAGTATTTT
V: TRBV15; D: .; J: TRBJ2-1; size: once; CDR3: CATSRDGSRVNEQFF; DNA: TGTGCCACCAGCAGAGATGGTAGCAGGGTCAATGAGCAGTTCTTC
V: TRBV12-3/TRBV12-4; D: TRBD1; J: TRBJ2-3; size: .; CDR3: CASSPDRGRPDTQYF; DNA: TGTGCCAGCAGTCCGGACAGGGGGCGCCCAGATACGCAGTATTTT
V: TRBV6-2/TRBV6-3; D: .; J: TRBJ2-7; size: .; CDR3: CASRKGGTPYEQYF; DNA: TGTGCCAGTCGGAAGGGGGGGACTCCTTACGAGCAGTACTTC
V: TRBV28; D: .; J: TRBJ2-3; size: few; CDR3: CASKGHARDSQYF; DNA: TGTGCCAGCAAAGGCCACGCCCGGGACTCTCAGTATTTT
V: TRBV15; D: .; J: TRBJ2-1; size: few; CDR3: CATSRDLGPAYLREQFF; DNA: TGTGCCACCAGCAGAGATCTGGGGCCCGCTTACCTCAGAGAGCAGTTCTTC
V: TRBV5-1; D: TRBD1; J: TRBJ2-2; size: .; CDR3: CASRQGQGLGTGELFF; DNA: TGCGCCAGCAGACAAGGACAGGGGCTTGGGACCGGGGAGCTGTTTTTT
V: TRBV20-1; D: .; J: TRBJ2-3; size: few; CDR3: CSARDPRENTDTQYF; DNA: TGCAGTGCTAGAGACCCCAGGGAGAACACAGATACGCAGTATTTT
V: TRBV3-1; D: TRBD2; J: TRBJ2-3; size: .; CDR3: CASSQGSSGADTQYF; DNA: TGTGCCAGCAGCCAAGGCTCTAGCGGGGCAGATACGCAGTATTTT
V: TRBV19; D: .; J: TRBJ2-1; size: .; CDR3: CASSRGGGPISYNEQFF; DNA: TGTGCCAGTAGTAGGGGCGGGGGCCCAATCTCCTACAATGAGCAGTTCTTC
V: TRBV6-5; D: .; J: TRBJ2-7; size: .; CDR3: CASSYTNTPGNYEQYF; DNA: TGTGCCAGCAGTTACACAAACACCCCAGGGAACTACGAGCAGTACTTC
V: TRBV15; D: .; J: TRBJ2-7; size: .; CDR3: CATSRDLGGPTYEQYF; DNA: TGTGCCACCAGCAGAGATCTGGGGGGCCCTACCTACGAGCAGTACTTC
V: TRBV12-3/TRBV12-4; D: TRBD1; J: TRBJ1-1; size: .; CDR3: CASSRPGGAGAFF; DNA: TGTGCCAGCAGCCGACCAGGGGGCGCGGGAGCTTTCTTT
V: TRBV29-1; D: TRBD1; J: TRBJ1-2; size: few; CDR3: CSVGQDVGYTF; DNA: TGCAGCGTGGGACAGGACGTAGGCTACACCTTC
V: TRBV7-9; D: TRBD2; J: TRBJ2-3; size: .; CDR3: CASSLGASGNTDTQYF; DNA: TGTGCCAGCAGCTTAGGGGCTAGCGGAAACACAGATACGCAGTATTTT
V: TRBV11-2; D: TRBD1; J: TRBJ2-1; size: few; CDR3: CASSLDQNPRGTGNEQFF; DNA: TGTGCCAGCAGCTTAGATCAAAACCCCAGGGGGACGGGCAATGAGCAGTTCTTC
V: TRBV25-1; D: .; J: TRBJ2-3; size: few; CDR3: CASSIPSSTDTQYF; DNA: TGTGCCAGCAGTATTCCCTCAAGCACAGATACGCAGTATTTT
V: TRBV5-5; D: TRBD1; J: TRBJ2-7; size: .; CDR3: CASSVDRPISYEQYF; DNA: TGTGCCAGCAGCGTGGACAGGCCGATCTCCTACGAGCAGTACTTC
V: TRBV11-2; D: .; J: TRBJ1-4; size: .; CDR3: CASRRTLRDPSNEKLFF; DNA: TGTGCCAGCAGAAGGACCCTGCGGGATCCCTCTAATGAAAAACTGTTTTTT
V: TRBV6-2/TRBV6-3; D: TRBD1; J: TRBJ2-6; size: .; CDR3: CASSYSWTGAGANVLTF; DNA: TGTGCCAGCAGTTACTCCTGGACAGGGGCCGGGGCCAACGTCCTGACTTTC
V: TRBV24-1; D: TRBD1; J: TRBJ2-1; size: .; CDR3: CATSDGQGAMDEQFF; DNA: TGTGCCACCAGTGACGGACAGGGGGCTATGGATGAGCAGTTCTTC
V: TRBV4-1; D: .; J: TRBJ2-4; size: few; CDR3: CASSQSRDSYNIQYF; DNA: TGCGCCAGCAGCCAATCGCGGGACAGCTACAACATTCAGTACTTC
V: TRBV20-1; D: .; J: TRBJ2-1; size: few; CDR3: CSARPTQGRGYNEQFF; DNA: TGCAGTGCTAGACCGACTCAGGGAAGGGGGTACAATGAGCAGTTCTTC
V: TRBV27; D: .; J: TRBJ2-1; size: .; CDR3: CASSRGLGRMDNEQFF; DNA: TGTGCCAGCAGTAGGGGTTTAGGTAGAATGGACAATGAGCAGTTCTTC
V: TRBV7-9; D: TRBD1; J: TRBJ2-7; size: .; CDR3: CASRFGLGQESYEQYF; DNA: TGTGCCAGCAGGTTTGGTCTGGGACAGGAAAGCTACGAGCAGTACTTC
V: TRBV27; D: .; J: TRBJ2-1; size: many; CDR3: CASSFGGGHNEQFF; DNA: TGTGCCAGCAGTTTCGGCGGCGGACACAATGAGCAGTTCTTC
V: TRBV28; D: .; J: TRBJ1-5; size: .; CDR3: CASSLWGEDQPQHF; DNA: TGTGCCAGCAGTTTATGGGGAGAGGATCAGCCCCAGCATTTT
V: TRBV20-1; D: TRBD1; J: TRBJ2-5; size: .; CDR3: CSVPGQDKTQYF; DNA: TGCAGTGTCCCGGGACAGGATAAGACCCAGTACTTC
V: TRBV5-1; D: TRBD1; J: TRBJ1-5; size: few; CDR3: CASSEQTGSNQPQHF; DNA: TGCGCCAGCAGCGAGCAGACAGGGAGCAATCAGCCCCAGCATTTT
V: TRBV13; D: TRBD2; J: TRBJ2-1; size: few; CDR3: CASERGLYNEQFF; DNA: TGTGCCAGCGAGCGGGGGTTGTACAATGAGCAGTTCTTC
V: TRBV20-1; D: .; J: TRBJ1-1; size: .; CDR3: CSAATGWTVDTEAFF; DNA: TGCAGTGCCGCTACGGGGTGGACAGTGGACACTGAAGCTTTCTTT